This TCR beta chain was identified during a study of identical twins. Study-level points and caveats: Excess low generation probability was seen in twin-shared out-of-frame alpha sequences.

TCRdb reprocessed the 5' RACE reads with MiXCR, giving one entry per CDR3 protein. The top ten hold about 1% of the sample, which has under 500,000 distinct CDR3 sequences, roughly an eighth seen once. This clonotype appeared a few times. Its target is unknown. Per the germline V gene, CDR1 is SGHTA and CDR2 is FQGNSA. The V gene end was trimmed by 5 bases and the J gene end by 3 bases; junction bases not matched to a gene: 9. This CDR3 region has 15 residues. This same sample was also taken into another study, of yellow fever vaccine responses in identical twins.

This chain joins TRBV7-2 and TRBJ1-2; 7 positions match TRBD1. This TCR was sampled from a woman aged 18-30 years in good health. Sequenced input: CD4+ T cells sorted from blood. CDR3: CASSTRDSPHYGYTF. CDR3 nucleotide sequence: TGTGCCAGCAGCACCCGGGACAGCCCTCACTATGGCTACACCTTC.